The 6 T cell receptor beta chains given below trace back to one sample, sequenced in a study of blood T cell repertoires in COVID-19. Data came from immunoSEQ multiplex PCR; TCRdb stores just in-frame clones and leaves some out. Of approximately 210,000 clones listed, around 90% were seen once; the top ten hold roughly 15%. The sequencing input was PBMCs or T cells enriched from blood (not recorded which). These TCRs come from a woman between 45 and 65 years old with acute COVID-19.

V usage is TRBV4-2 and J usage is TRBJ2-2, with TRBD2 matching 11 bases. V trimming: 6 bases; J trimming: 5 bases; junction bases outside the gene matches: 11. This CDR3 has 17 amino acids. Per germline, CDR1 LGHNA and CDR2 YNFKEQ. The DNA for the CDR3 is TGTGCCAGCAGTCAGAAAATAGCGGGAGGGGAAACCGGGGAGCTGTTTTTT. It specifies CASSQKIAGGETGELFF.

This chain joins TRBV28 and TRBJ1-4, with a possible D match to TRBD1 (5 bases). This CDR3 has 14 amino acids. Germline V gives CDR1 MDHEN, CDR2 SYDVKM. Trimming removed 3 bases at V and 8 bases at J, with 13 bases between. The CDR3 region has the DNA TGTGCCAGCAGTTTCAATGCAGGGTTAGAAAAACTGTTTTTT. Its translation is CASSFNAGLEKLFF.

This chain links TRBV29-1 with TRBJ1-1; D is uncertain. Trimming took 3 bases from V and 5 from J, leaving 10 bases between them. The CDR3 extends over 12 amino acids. CDR1 is SQVTM and CDR2 is ANQGSEA in the germline V gene. This CDR3 reads CSVDHGDTEAFF. The CDR3 DNA sequence: TGCAGCGTTGATCACGGGGATACTGAAGCTTTCTTT.

The chain joins TRBV3-1 (or the pseudogene TRBV3-2) to TRBJ1-5; D call uncertain. The CDR3 length is 15 residues. V was trimmed by 1 base and J by 7 bases, leaving 14 bases between them. CDR1 and CDR2 from the germline V gene are LGHDT and YNNKEL (reference sequence). The CDR3 nucleotides are TGTGCCAGCAGCCAAGGAACAGAACCGTCCCAGCCCCAGCATTTT. It specifies CASSQGTEPSQPQHF.

The chain uses TRBV19 and TRBJ2-5; possible D gene TRBD1, 5 bases. Per the germline V gene, CDR1 is LNHDA and CDR2 is SQIVND (reference sequence). Trimming stripped 6 bases from V and 1 base from J, with 12 bases between. The CDR3 is 14 amino acids. The CDR3 reads CASSPLGLQETQYF. For the CDR3, the DNA is TGTGCCAGTAGCCCCTTGGGGCTCCAAGAGACCCAGTACTTC.

This clone was counted between two and nine times. V usage is TRBV28 and J usage is TRBJ1-6; 8 nucleotides line up with TRBD1. The germline gives CDR1 MDHEN, CDR2 SYDVKM. The CDR3 totals 15 residues. V shed 6 bases, J shed 10 bases, and the junction held 11 bases outside the gene matches. The chain's CDR3 is CASSIKQGANSPLHF. The CDR3 bases are TGTGCCAGCAGCATAAAGCAGGGGGCTAACTCACCCCTCCACTTT.